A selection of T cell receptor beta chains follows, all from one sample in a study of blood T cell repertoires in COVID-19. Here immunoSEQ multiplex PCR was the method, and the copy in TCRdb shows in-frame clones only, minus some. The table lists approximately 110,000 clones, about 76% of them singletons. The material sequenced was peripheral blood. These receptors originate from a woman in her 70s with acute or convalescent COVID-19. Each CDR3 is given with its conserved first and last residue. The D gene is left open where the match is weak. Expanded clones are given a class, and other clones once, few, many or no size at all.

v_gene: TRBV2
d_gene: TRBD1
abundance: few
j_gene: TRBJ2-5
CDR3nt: TGTGCCAGCGGGCATATCCTTTGGGGACAGGGGACCCAAGAGACCCAGTACTTC
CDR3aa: CASGHILWGQGTQETQYF

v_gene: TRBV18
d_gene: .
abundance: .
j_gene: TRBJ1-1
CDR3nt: TGTGCCAGCTCACTCGCAGGGAACACTGAAGCTTTCTTT
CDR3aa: CASSLAGNTEAFF

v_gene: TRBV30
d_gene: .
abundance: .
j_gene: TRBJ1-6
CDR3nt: TGTGCCTGGAGTGGCATACAACTCCACTTT
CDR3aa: CAWSGIQLHF

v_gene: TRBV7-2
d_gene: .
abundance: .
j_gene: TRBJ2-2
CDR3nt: TGTGCCAGCAGCTTCCCCCGGAGGGGGGGAACGGGAACCGGGGAGCTGTTTTTT
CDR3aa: CASSFPRRGGTGTGELFF

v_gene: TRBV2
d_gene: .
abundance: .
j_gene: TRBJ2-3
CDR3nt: TGTGCCAGCATGCTATTCACAGATACGCAGTATTTT
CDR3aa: CASMLFTDTQYF

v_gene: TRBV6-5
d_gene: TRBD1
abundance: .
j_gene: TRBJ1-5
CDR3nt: TGTGCCAGCACCGGACAGGTCCTAAGTCAGCCCCAGCATTTT
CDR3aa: CASTGQVLSQPQHF

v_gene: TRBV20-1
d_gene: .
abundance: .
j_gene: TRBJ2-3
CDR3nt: TGCAGTGCTAGAGACGCGAGGTATTTT
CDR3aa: CSARDARYF

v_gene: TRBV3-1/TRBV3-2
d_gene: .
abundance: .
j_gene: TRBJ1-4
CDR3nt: TGTGCCAGCAGCCAAGAAGGGGCTGAAAAACTGTTTTTT
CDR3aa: CASSQEGAEKLFF

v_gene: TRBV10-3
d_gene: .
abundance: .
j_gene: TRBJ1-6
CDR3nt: TGTGCCATCAGTGAGAGACCGGGTGGCTCACCCCTCCACTTT
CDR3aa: CAISERPGGSPLHF

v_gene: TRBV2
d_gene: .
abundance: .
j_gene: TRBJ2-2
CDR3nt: TGTGCCAGCACGTACATCACCGGGGAGCTGTTTTTT
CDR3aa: CASTYITGELFF

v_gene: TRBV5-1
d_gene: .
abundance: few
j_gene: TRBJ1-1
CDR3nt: TGCGCCAGCAGCTCGCAGGGATACACTGAAGCTTTCTTT
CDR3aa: CASSSQGYTEAFF

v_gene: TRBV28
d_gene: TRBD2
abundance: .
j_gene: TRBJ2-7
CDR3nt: TGTGCCAGCAGTTTAAGGGAGGGTATGAAGACTCTCTACGAGCAGTACTTC
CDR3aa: CASSLREGMKTLYEQYF

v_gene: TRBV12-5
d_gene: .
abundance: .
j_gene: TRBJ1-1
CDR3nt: TGTGCTAGTGGTACTACAGGTGAAGCTTTCTTT
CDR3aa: CASGTTGEAFF

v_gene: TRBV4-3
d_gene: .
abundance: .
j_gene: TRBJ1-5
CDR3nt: TGCGCCAGCAGCCAAGATTACAGGGTGAATCAGCCCCAGCATTTT
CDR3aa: CASSQDYRVNQPQHF

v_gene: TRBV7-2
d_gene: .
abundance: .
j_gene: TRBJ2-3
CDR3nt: TGTGCCAGCAGCTTGGGGGCCTACACAGATACGCAGTATTTT
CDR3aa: CASSLGAYTDTQYF

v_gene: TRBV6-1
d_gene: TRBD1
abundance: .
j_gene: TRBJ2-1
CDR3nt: TGTGCCAGCAGTGCGCTGGGACAGGGTTCGACGGCTGAGCAGTTCTTC
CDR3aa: CASSALGQGSTAEQFF

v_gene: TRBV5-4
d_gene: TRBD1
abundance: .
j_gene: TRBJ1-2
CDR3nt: TGTGCCAGCAGCTTGGGGCCCGGGACAGGGGGCTGGGGTGGCTACACCTTC
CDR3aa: CASSLGPGTGGWGGYTF

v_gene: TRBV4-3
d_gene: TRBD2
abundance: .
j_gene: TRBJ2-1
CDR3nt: TGCGCCAGCAGCCAAGGGACTAGCGGGGTGAACAATGAGCAGTTCTTC
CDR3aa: CASSQGTSGVNNEQFF

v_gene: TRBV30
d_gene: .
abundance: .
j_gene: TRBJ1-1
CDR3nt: TGTGCCTGGAGTGTACTAACCCCGAATATTGAAGCTTTCTTT
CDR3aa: CAWSVLTPNIEAFF

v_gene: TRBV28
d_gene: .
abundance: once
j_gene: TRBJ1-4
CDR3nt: TGTGCCAGCAGTCCAGGAGGGTACCCTCCAAATGAAAAACTGTTTTTT
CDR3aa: CASSPGGYPPNEKLFF

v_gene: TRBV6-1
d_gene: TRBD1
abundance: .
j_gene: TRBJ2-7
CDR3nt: TGTGCCAGCAGTGAAGCGCGGCCCCCCCGGGACAGGCAGTACTTC
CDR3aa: CASSEARPPRDRQYF

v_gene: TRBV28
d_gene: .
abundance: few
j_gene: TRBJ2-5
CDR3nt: TGTGCCAGCAGTTCAGCCCGTGGCATCAGGGAGACCCAGTACTTC
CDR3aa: CASSSARGIRETQYF

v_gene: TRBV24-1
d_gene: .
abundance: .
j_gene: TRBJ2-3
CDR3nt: TGTGCCACCAGTGATATCAACAGCCGTGGGGACTCCACAGATACGCAGTATTTT
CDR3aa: CATSDINSRGDSTDTQYF

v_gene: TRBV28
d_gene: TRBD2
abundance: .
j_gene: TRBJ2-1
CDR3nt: TGTGCCAGCAGTCGGACTAGCGGGTGGGACAATGAGCAGTTCTTC
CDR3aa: CASSRTSGWDNEQFF

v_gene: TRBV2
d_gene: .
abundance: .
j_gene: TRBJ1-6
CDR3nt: TGTGCCAGCCACCCGCGGGCCTCGGCGTATAATTCACCCCTCCACTTT
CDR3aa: CASHPRASAYNSPLHF

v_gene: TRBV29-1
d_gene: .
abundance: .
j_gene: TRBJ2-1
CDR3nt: TGCAGCGTTGGTGGGCAGGGCCCTAATGAGCAGTTCTTC
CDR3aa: CSVGGQGPNEQFF

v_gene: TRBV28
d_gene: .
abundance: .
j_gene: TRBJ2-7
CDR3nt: TGTGCCAGCAGTTTAGAAGGCGGGCGCTACGAGCAGTACTTC
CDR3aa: CASSLEGGRYEQYF

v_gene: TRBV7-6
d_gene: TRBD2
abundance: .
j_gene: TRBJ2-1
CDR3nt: TGTGCCAGCAGCCCCGTGAGGCTAGCGGGGGGGGACAATGAGCAGTTCTTC
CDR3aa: CASSPVRLAGGDNEQFF

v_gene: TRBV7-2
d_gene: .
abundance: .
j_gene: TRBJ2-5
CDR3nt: TGTGCCAGCAGATCAGACACGGGACAAGAGACCCAGTACTTC
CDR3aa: CASRSDTGQETQYF

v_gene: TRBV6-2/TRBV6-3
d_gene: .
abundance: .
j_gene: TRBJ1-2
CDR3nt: TGTGCCAGCAGTCTCGAGGGAGCTAACTATGGCTACACCTTC
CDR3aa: CASSLEGANYGYTF

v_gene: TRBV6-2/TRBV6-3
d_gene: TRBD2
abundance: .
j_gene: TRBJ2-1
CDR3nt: TGTGCCAGCAGCACGGACCGAGCGGGGGCCTACAATGAGCAGTTCTTC
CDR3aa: CASSTDRAGAYNEQFF

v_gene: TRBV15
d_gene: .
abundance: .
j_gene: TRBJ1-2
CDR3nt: TGTGCCACCAGCAGAGAGAAGATAACCGGGGGGGCAAACTATGGCTACACCTTC
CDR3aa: CATSREKITGGANYGYTF

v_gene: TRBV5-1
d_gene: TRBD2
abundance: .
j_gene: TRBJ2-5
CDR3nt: TGCGCCAGCAGCTCCGGACTAGCGGGGGGCCCAGACCAAGAGACCCAGTACTTC
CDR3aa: CASSSGLAGGPDQETQYF

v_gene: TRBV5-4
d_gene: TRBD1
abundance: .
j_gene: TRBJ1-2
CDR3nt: TGTGCCAGCAGCTCGACAGGGGGCTGGAGCTATGGCTACACCTTC
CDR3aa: CASSSTGGWSYGYTF

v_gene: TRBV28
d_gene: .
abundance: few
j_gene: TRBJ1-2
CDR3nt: TGTGCCAGCAGCCCGACTGCGGAAGGGGCCGGAGGCTACACCTTC
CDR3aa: CASSPTAEGAGGYTF

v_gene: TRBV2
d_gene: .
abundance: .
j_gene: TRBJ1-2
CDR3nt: TGTGCCAGCAGTGCCAGGCTAAGTGTTACCTATGGCTACACCTTC
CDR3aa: CASSARLSVTYGYTF

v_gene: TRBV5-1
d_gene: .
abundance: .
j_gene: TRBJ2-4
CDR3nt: TGCGCCAGCAGCTTGGAAGAGGGGGGGCCCCCGAACATTCAGTACTTC
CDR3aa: CASSLEEGGPPNIQYF

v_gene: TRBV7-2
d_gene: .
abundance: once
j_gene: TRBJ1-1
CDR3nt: TGTGCCAGCAGCTCCTCGGGGGGAGGGAACACTGAAGCTTTCTTT
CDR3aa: CASSSSGGGNTEAFF

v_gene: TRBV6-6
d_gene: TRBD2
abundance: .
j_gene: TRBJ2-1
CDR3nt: TGTGCCAGCAGCAAGATTAGCGGGGCGACCAATGAGCAGTTCTTC
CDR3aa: CASSKISGATNEQFF

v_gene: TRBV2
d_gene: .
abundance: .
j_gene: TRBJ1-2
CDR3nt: TGTGCCAGCAATGGAGTCATCTATGGCTACACCTTC
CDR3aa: CASNGVIYGYTF

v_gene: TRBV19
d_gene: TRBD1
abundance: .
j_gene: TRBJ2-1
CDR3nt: TGTGCCAGTAGTGCGGGACAGGGATTGGGGAATGAGCAGTTCTTC
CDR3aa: CASSAGQGLGNEQFF

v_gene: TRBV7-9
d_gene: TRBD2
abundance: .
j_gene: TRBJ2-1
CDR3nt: TGTGCCAGCAGCCCAGGACTAGCGGGGGACCAGCAGTTCTTC
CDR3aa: CASSPGLAGDQQFF

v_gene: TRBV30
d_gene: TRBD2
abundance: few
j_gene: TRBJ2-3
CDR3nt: TGTGCCTGGAGTGAGAAAGCGGGGGGGTTTAGCACAGATACGCAGTATTTT
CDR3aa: CAWSEKAGGFSTDTQYF

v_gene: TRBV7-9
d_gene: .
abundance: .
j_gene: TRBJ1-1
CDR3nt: TGTGCCAGCAACGAAATGCGAGAAACTGAAGCTTTCTTT
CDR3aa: CASNEMRETEAFF

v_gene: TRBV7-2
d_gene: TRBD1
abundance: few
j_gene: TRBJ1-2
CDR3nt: TGTGCCAGCAGCTCGAACAGGGGTGGCTACACCTTC
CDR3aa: CASSSNRGGYTF

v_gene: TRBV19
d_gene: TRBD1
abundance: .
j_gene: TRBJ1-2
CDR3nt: TGTGCCAGTCGCGCCCTACCGGGACAGATCTTCTACACCTTC
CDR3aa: CASRALPGQIFYTF

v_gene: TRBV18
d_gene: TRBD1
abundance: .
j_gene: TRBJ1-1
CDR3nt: TGTGCCAGCTCACCACCCGGACAGGGGGCTGCGTCAGCTTTCTTT
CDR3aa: CASSPPGQGAASAFF

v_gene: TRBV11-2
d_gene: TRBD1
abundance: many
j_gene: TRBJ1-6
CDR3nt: TGTGCCAGCAGTTTCGGACAGGGGGCTAATTCACCCCTCCACTTT
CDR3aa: CASSFGQGANSPLHF

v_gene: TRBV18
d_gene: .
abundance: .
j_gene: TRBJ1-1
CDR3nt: TGTGCCAGCTCACCGGAGGGTCGGATAGAGAACACTGAAGCTTTCTTT
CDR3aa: CASSPEGRIENTEAFF

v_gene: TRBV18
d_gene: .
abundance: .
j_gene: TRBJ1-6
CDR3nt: TGTGCCAGCTCACCACCGGCAGGGTATAATTCACCCCTCCACTTT
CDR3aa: CASSPPAGYNSPLHF

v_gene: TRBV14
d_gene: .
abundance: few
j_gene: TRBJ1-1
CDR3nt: TGTGCCAGCAGCCCATTTATGAGCACTGAAGCTTTCTTT
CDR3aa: CASSPFMSTEAFF

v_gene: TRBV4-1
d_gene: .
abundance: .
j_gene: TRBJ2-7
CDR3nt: TGCGCCAGCAGCCAAGAGCCCGGACAGTACTACGAGCAGTACTTC
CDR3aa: CASSQEPGQYYEQYF

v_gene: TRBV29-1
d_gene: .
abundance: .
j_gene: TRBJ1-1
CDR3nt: TGCAGCGTACTGACAGGGAACACTGAAGCTTTCTTT
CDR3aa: CSVLTGNTEAFF

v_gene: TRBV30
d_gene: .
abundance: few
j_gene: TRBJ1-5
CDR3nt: TGTGCCTGGAGTCCTATCGCGAGGAATCAGCCCCAGCATTTT
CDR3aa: CAWSPIARNQPQHF

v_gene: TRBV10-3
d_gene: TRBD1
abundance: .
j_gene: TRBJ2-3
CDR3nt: TGTGCCATCAGCGATAGACAGGGGCGCACAGATACGCAGTATTTT
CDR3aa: CAISDRQGRTDTQYF

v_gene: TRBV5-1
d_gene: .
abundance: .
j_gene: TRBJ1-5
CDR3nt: TGCGCCAGCAGCCGCGGAGGGGGGGAGCAGCCCCAGCATTTT
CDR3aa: CASSRGGGEQPQHF

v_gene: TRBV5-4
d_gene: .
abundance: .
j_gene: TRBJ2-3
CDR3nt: TGTGCCAGCAGCTCCGGCGGGCGAGGTCTAGATACGCAGTATTTT
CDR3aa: CASSSGGRGLDTQYF